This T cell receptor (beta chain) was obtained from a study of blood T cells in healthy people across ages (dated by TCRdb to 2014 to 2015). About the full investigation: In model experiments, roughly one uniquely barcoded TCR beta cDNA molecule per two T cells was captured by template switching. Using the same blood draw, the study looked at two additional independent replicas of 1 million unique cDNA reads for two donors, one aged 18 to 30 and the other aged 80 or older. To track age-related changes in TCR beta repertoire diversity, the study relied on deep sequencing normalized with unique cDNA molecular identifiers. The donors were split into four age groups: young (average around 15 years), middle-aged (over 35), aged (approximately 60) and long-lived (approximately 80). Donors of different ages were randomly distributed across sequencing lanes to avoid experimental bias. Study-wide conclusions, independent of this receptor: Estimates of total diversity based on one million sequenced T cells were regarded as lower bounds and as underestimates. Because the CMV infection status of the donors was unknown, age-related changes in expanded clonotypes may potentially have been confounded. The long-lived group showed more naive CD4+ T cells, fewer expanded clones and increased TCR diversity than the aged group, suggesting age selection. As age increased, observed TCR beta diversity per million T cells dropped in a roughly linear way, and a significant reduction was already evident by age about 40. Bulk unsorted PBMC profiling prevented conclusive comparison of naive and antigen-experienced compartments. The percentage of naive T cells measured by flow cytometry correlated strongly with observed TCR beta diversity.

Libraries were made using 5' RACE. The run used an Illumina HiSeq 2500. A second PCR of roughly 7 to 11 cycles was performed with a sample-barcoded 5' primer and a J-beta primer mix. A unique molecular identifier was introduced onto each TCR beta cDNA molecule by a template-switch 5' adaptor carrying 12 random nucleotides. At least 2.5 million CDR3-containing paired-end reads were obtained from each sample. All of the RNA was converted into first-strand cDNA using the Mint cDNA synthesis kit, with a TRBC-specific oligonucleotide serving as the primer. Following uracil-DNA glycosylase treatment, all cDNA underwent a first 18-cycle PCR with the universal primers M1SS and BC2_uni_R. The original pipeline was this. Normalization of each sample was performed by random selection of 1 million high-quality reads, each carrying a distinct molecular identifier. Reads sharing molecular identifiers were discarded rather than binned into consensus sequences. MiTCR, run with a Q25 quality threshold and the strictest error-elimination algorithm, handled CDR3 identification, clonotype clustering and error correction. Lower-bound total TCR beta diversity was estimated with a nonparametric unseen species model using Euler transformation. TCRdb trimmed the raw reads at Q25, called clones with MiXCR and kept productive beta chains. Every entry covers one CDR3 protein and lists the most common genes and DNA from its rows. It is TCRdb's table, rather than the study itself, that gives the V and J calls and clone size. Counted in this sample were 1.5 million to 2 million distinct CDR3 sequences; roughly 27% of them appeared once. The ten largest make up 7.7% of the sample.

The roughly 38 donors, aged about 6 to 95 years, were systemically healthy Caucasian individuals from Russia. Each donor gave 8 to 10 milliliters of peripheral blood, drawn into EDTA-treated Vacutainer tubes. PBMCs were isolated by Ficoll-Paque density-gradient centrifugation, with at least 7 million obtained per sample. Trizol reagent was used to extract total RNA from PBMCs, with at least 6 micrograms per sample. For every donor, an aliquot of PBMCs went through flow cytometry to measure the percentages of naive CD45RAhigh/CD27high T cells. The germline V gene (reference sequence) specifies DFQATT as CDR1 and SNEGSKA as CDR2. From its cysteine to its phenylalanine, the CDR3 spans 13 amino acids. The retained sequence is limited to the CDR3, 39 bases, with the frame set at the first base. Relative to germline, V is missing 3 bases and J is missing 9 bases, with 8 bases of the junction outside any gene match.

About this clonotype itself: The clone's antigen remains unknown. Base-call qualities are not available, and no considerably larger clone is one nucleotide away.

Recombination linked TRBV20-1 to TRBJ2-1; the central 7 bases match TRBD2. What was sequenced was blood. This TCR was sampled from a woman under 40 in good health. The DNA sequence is TGCAGTGCTAGGGAACTAGCGTCGACTGAGCAGTTCTTC. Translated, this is CSARELASTEQFF.